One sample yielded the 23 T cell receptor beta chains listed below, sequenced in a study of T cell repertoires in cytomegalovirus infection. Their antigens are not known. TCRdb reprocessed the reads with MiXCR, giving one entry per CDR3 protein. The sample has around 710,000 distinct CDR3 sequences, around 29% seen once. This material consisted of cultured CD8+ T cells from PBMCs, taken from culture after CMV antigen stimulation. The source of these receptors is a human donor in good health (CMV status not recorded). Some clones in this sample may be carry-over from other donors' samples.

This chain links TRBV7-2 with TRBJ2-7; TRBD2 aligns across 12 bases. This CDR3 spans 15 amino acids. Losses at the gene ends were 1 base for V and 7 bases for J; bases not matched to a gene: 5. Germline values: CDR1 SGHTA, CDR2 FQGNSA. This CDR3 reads CASSLDLAGGREQYV. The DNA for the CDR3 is TGTGCCAGCAGCTTAGATCTAGCGGGGGGGCGAGAGCAGTACGTC.

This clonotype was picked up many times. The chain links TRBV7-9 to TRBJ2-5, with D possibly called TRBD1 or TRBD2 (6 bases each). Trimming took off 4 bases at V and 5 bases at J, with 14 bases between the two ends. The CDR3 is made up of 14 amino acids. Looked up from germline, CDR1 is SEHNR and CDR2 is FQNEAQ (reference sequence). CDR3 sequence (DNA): TGTGCCAGCAGCTCCCCTGGAGGGGGGGAGACCCAGTACTTC. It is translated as CASSSPGGGETQYF.

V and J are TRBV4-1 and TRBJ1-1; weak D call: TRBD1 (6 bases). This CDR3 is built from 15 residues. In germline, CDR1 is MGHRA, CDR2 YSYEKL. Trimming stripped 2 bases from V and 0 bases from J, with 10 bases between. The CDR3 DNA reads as TGCGCCAGCAGCCAACAGGGGACCATGAACACTGAAGCTTTCTTT. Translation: CASSQQGTMNTEAFF.

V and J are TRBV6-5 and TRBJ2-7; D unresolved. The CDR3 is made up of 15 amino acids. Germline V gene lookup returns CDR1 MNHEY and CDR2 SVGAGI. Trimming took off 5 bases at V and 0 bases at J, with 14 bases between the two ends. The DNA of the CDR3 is TGTGCCAGCAGTACCTCGGGCGGCGACTCCTACGAGCAGTACTTC. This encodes CASSTSGGDSYEQYF.

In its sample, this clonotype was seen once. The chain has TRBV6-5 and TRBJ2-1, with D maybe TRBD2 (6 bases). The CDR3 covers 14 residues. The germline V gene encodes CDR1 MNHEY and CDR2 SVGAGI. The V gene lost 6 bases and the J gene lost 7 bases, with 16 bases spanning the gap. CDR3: CASSSLRGGNEQFF. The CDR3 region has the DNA TGTGCCAGCAGCTCCTTGCGGGGAGGAAATGAGCAGTTCTTC.

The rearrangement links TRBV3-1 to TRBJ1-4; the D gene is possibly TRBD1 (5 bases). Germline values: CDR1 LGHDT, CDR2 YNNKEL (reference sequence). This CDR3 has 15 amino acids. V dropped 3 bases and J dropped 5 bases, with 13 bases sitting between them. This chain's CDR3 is CASSQGSGRNEKLFF. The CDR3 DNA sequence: TGTGCCAGCAGCCAGGGGTCAGGGCGGAATGAAAAACTGTTTTTT.

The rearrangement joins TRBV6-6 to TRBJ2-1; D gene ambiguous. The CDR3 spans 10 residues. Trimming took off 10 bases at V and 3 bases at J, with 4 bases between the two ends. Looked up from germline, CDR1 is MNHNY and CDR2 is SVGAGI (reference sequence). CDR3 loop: CATLYNEQFF. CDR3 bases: TGTGCCACTCTCTACAATGAGCAGTTCTTC.

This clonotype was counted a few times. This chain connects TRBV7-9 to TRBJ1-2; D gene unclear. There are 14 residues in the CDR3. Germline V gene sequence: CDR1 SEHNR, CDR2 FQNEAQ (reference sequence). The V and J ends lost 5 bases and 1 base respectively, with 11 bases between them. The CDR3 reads CASSAVVINYGYTF. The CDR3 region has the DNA TGTGCCAGCAGCGCCGTGGTTATTAACTATGGCTACACCTTC.

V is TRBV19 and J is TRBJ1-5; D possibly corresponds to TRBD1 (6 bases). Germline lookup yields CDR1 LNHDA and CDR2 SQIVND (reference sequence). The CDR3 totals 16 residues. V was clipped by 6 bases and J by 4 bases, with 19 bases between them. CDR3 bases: TGTGCCAGTAGCACAGGGAGCCCACCCGGTAATCAGCCCCAGCATTTT. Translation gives CASSTGSPPGNQPQHF.

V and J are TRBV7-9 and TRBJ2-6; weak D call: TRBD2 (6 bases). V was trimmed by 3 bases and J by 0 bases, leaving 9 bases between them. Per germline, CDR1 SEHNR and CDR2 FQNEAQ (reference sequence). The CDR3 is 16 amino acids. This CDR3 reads CASSLGGPSGANVLTF. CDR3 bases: TGTGCCAGCAGCTTGGGGGGTCCCTCTGGGGCCAACGTCCTGACTTTC.

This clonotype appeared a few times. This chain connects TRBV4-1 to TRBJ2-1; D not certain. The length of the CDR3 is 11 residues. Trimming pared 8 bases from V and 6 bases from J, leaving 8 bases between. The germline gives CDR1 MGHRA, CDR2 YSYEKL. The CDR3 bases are TGCGCCAGCCTCTGGGGCAATGAGCAGTTCTTC. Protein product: CASLWGNEQFF.

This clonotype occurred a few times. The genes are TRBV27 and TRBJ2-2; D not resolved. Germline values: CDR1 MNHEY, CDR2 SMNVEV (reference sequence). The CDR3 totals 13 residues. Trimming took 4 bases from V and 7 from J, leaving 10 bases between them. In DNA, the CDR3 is TGTGCCAGCAGTTCCCATAGCAGCGGGGAGCTGTTTTTT. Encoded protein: CASSSHSSGELFF.

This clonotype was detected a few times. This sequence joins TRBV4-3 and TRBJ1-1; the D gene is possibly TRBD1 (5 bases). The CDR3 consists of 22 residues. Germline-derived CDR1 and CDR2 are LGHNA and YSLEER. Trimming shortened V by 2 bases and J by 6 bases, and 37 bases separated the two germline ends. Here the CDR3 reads CASSQFRGTFGGTEASGAEAFF. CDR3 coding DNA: TGCGCCAGCAGCCAATTCCGCGGGACCTTCGGCGGTACTGAAGCTTCGGGGGCTGAAGCTTTCTTT.

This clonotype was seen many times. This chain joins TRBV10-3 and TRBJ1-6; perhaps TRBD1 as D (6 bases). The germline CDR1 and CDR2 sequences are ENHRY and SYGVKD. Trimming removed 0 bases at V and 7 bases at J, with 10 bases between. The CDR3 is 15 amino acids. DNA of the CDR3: TGTGCCATCAGTGAGTCGTCAGGGACAAATTCACCCCTCCACTTT. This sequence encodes CAISESSGTNSPLHF.

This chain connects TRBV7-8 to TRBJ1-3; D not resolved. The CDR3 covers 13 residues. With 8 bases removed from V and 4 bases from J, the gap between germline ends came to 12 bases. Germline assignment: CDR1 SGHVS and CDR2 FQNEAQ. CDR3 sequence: CASVSPPGNTIYF. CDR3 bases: TGTGCCAGCGTCTCACCCCCGGGAAACACCATATATTTT.

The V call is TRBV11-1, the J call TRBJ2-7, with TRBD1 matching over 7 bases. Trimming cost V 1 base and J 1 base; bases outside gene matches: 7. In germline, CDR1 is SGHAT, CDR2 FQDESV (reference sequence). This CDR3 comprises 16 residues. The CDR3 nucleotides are TGTGCCAGCAGCTTAGAAGAGACAGGGTTTTCCTACGAGCAGTACTTC. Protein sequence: CASSLEETGFSYEQYF.

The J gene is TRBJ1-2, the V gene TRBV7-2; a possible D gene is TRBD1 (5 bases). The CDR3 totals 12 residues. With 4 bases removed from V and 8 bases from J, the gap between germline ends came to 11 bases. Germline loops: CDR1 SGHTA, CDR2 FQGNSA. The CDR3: CASSWGGDGYTF. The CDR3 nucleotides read TGTGCCAGCAGCTGGGGGGGGGACGGCTACACCTTC. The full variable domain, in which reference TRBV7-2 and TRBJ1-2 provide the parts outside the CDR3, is GAGVSQSPSNKVTEKGKDVELRCDPISGHTALYWYRQSLGQGLEFLIYFQGNSAPDKSGLPSDRFSAERTGGSVSTLTIQRTQQEDSAVYLCASSWGGDGYTFGSGTRLTVV.

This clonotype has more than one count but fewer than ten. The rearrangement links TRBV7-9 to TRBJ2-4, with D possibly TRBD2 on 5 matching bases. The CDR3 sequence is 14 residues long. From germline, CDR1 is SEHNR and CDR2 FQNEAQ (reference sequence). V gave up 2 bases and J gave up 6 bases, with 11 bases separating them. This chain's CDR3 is CASSLPGEGNIQYF. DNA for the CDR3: TGTGCCAGCAGCTTACCTGGAGAGGGAAACATTCAGTACTTC.

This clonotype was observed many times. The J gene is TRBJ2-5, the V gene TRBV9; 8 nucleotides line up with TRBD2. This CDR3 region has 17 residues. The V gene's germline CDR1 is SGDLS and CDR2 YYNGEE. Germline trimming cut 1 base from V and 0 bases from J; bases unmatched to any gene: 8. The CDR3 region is CASSVKSGGPNQETQYF. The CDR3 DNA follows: TGTGCCAGCAGCGTAAAAAGCGGGGGACCCAACCAAGAGACCCAGTACTTC.

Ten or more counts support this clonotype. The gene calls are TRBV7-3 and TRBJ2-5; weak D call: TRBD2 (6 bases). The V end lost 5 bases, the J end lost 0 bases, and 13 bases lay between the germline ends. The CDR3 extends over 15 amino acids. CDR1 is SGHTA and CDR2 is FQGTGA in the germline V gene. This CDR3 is CASSPPGEDQETQYF. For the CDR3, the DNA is TGTGCCAGCAGCCCCCCCGGGGAGGACCAAGAGACCCAGTACTTC.

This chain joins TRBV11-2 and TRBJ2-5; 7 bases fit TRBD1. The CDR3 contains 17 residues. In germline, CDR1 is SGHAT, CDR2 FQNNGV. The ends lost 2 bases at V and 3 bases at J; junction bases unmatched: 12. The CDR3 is CASSLTSGGAGKETQYF. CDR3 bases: TGTGCCAGCAGCTTAACCTCAGGGGGAGCTGGCAAAGAGACCCAGTACTTC.

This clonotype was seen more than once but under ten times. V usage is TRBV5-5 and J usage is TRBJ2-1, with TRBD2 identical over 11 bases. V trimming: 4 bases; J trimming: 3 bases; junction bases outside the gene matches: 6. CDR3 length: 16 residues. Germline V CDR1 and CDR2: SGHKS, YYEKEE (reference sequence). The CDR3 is CASSLLTSGGYNEQFF. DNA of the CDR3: TGTGCCAGCAGCCTCCTCACTAGCGGGGGCTACAATGAGCAGTTCTTC.

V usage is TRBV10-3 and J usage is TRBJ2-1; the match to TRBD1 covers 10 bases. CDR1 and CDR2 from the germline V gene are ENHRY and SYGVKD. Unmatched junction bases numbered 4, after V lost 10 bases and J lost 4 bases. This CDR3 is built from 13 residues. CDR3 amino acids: CATGTGAYNEQFF. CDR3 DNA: TGTGCCACCGGGACAGGGGCATACAATGAGCAGTTCTTC.